These T cell receptor beta chains were read from a single sample in a study of blood T cell repertoires in COVID-19. Clones were sequenced by immunoSEQ multiplex PCR, and TCRdb holds only the in-frame ones, with some missing. Altogether over 200,000 clones are present, approximately 84% being singletons, with the ten largest covering 1.9%. The sample consisted of peripheral blood. The receptors originated from a man in his forties with active or convalescent COVID-19. Each CDR3 is given with its conserved first and last residue. D genes are given only for firm matches. Part of the rows lack a size; the others show once, few, many or a class for expanded clones.

d_gene: NA; abundance: NA; v_gene: TRBV28; j_gene: TRBJ1-5; CDR3nt: TGTGCCAGCAGACCGCGGGACTGGGGAGGTCAGCCCCAGCATTTT; CDR3aa: CASRPRDWGGQPQHF
d_gene: NA; abundance: NA; v_gene: TRBV7-9; j_gene: TRBJ2-2; CDR3nt: TGTGCCAGCAGTCCAGGGCTTCCGAACACCGGGGAGCTGTTTTTT; CDR3aa: CASSPGLPNTGELFF
d_gene: TRBD2; abundance: NA; v_gene: TRBV30; j_gene: TRBJ2-1; CDR3nt: TGTGCATCGGGGGGGTCCTACAATGAGCAGTTCTTC; CDR3aa: CASGGSYNEQFF
d_gene: NA; abundance: NA; v_gene: TRBV27; j_gene: TRBJ2-3; CDR3nt: TGTGCCAGCAGTTTATCGGTGGGGGCTGGCGATACGCAGTATTTT; CDR3aa: CASSLSVGAGDTQYF
d_gene: NA; abundance: NA; v_gene: TRBV27; j_gene: TRBJ1-6; CDR3nt: TGTGCCAGCAGTTTCGGAGATAATTCACCCCTCCACTTT; CDR3aa: CASSFGDNSPLHF
d_gene: NA; abundance: NA; v_gene: TRBV7-9; j_gene: TRBJ2-2; CDR3nt: TGTGCCAGCAGCTTAGGGGCGACCGGGGAGCTGTTTTTT; CDR3aa: CASSLGATGELFF
d_gene: NA; abundance: NA; v_gene: TRBV18; j_gene: TRBJ2-6; CDR3nt: TGTGCCAGCTCACCATCAATTGGGGCCAACGTCCTGACTTTC; CDR3aa: CASSPSIGANVLTF
d_gene: NA; abundance: NA; v_gene: TRBV24-1; j_gene: TRBJ2-5; CDR3nt: TGTGCCACCAGTGACCCTCCCGACCAGGGCCAAGAGACCCAGTACTTC; CDR3aa: CATSDPPDQGQETQYF
d_gene: NA; abundance: NA; v_gene: TRBV7-3; j_gene: TRBJ2-2; CDR3nt: TGTGCCAGCAGCTTCTACGGGGAGCTGTTTTTT; CDR3aa: CASSFYGELFF
d_gene: NA; abundance: NA; v_gene: TRBV27; j_gene: TRBJ1-4; CDR3nt: TGTGCCAGCAGTTTACAGGGTCTTAATGAAAAACTGTTTTTT; CDR3aa: CASSLQGLNEKLFF
d_gene: TRBD1; abundance: NA; v_gene: TRBV29-1; j_gene: TRBJ2-1; CDR3nt: TGCAGCGTGGGGACAGGGAGCTCCTACAATGAGCAGTTCTTC; CDR3aa: CSVGTGSSYNEQFF
d_gene: NA; abundance: NA; v_gene: TRBV7-6; j_gene: TRBJ1-3; CDR3nt: TGTGCCAGCAGCTCCCCAGGGCAGGGAAACACCATATATTTT; CDR3aa: CASSSPGQGNTIYF
d_gene: NA; abundance: few; v_gene: TRBV6-6; j_gene: TRBJ1-6; CDR3nt: TGTGCCAGCAGAAACGGACATAGCGGTTCACCCCTCCACTTT; CDR3aa: CASRNGHSGSPLHF
d_gene: NA; abundance: NA; v_gene: TRBV19; j_gene: TRBJ1-4; CDR3nt: TGTGCCAGTAGTACGGCAGGAAATGAAAAACTGTTTTTT; CDR3aa: CASSTAGNEKLFF
d_gene: NA; abundance: NA; v_gene: TRBV30; j_gene: TRBJ2-7; CDR3nt: TGTGCCTGGGTCCCCTGGGGAGGTAGCTACGAGCAGTACTTC; CDR3aa: CAWVPWGGSYEQYF
d_gene: NA; abundance: once; v_gene: TRBV12-3/TRBV12-4; j_gene: TRBJ1-5; CDR3nt: TGTGCCAGCAGTTCCCGCGGGGAGGAGCCCCAGCATTTT; CDR3aa: CASSSRGEEPQHF
d_gene: TRBD2; abundance: NA; v_gene: TRBV6-2/TRBV6-3; j_gene: TRBJ2-7; CDR3nt: TGTGCCAGCAGCTTTAGCGGGATCGTCTCCTACGAGCAGTACTTC; CDR3aa: CASSFSGIVSYEQYF
d_gene: TRBD1; abundance: NA; v_gene: TRBV2; j_gene: TRBJ2-1; CDR3nt: TGTGCCAGCAGTGAAGGGCCAGGGGGCAATGAGCAGTTCTTC; CDR3aa: CASSEGPGGNEQFF
d_gene: NA; abundance: NA; v_gene: TRBV5-1; j_gene: TRBJ2-7; CDR3nt: TGCGCCAGCAGCATCGGGGGCGAGCAGTACTTC; CDR3aa: CASSIGGEQYF
d_gene: NA; abundance: NA; v_gene: TRBV18; j_gene: TRBJ2-5; CDR3nt: TGTGCCAGCTCACCGAACCAGGGAATACAAGAGACCCAGTACTTC; CDR3aa: CASSPNQGIQETQYF
d_gene: TRBD1; abundance: once; v_gene: TRBV5-1; j_gene: TRBJ1-1; CDR3nt: TGCGCCAGCAGCTTGGTGAACAGGGGGTTGAGCACTGAAGCTTTCTTT; CDR3aa: CASSLVNRGLSTEAFF
d_gene: NA; abundance: NA; v_gene: TRBV5-5; j_gene: TRBJ1-5; CDR3nt: TGTGCCAGCAGCGGTATGAGGGCGGGAGATCAGCCCCAGCATTTT; CDR3aa: CASSGMRAGDQPQHF
d_gene: NA; abundance: NA; v_gene: TRBV9; j_gene: TRBJ1-1; CDR3nt: TGTGCCAGCAGCCCGGGCGGGTCGTCGAACACTGAAGCTTTCTTT; CDR3aa: CASSPGGSSNTEAFF
d_gene: TRBD1; abundance: few; v_gene: TRBV6-5; j_gene: TRBJ1-5; CDR3nt: TGTGCCAGCAGCTGGGACAGCTTAAGCAATCAGCCCCAGCATTTT; CDR3aa: CASSWDSLSNQPQHF
d_gene: NA; abundance: NA; v_gene: TRBV3-1/TRBV3-2; j_gene: TRBJ1-3; CDR3nt: TGTGCCAGCAGCCAAGCCGCGCACGAATCTTCTGGAAACACCATATATTTT; CDR3aa: CASSQAAHESSGNTIYF
d_gene: NA; abundance: NA; v_gene: TRBV11-2; j_gene: TRBJ1-1; CDR3nt: TGTGCCAGCAGCTTGGGCAGGGCGAACACTGAAGCTTTCTTT; CDR3aa: CASSLGRANTEAFF
d_gene: NA; abundance: NA; v_gene: TRBV28; j_gene: TRBJ1-4; CDR3nt: TGTGCCAGCAGTTTAGGGCGCCCTAGCGAAAAACTGTTTTTT; CDR3aa: CASSLGRPSEKLFF
d_gene: TRBD2; abundance: once; v_gene: TRBV9; j_gene: TRBJ2-1; CDR3nt: TGTGCCAGCAGCACGGGACTAGCGGGGTTCAATGAGCAGTTCTTC; CDR3aa: CASSTGLAGFNEQFF
d_gene: NA; abundance: once; v_gene: TRBV11-2; j_gene: TRBJ2-7; CDR3nt: TGTGCCAGCAGCTTAGACAGGGACTCCTACGAGCAGTACTTC; CDR3aa: CASSLDRDSYEQYF
d_gene: TRBD1; abundance: NA; v_gene: TRBV30; j_gene: TRBJ2-3; CDR3nt: TGTGCCTGGGGTCCCCTCCGGGACAGGGGAACAGATACGCAGTATTTT; CDR3aa: CAWGPLRDRGTDTQYF
d_gene: TRBD1; abundance: once; v_gene: TRBV28; j_gene: TRBJ1-2; CDR3nt: TGTGCCAGCAGACTGACCGGGACAGGGGGCCGCTATGGCTACACCTTC; CDR3aa: CASRLTGTGGRYGYTF
d_gene: NA; abundance: NA; v_gene: TRBV27; j_gene: TRBJ2-7; CDR3nt: TGTGCCAGCAGTTTAACGGGGGACTACGAGCAGTACTTC; CDR3aa: CASSLTGDYEQYF
d_gene: TRBD2; abundance: NA; v_gene: TRBV12-3/TRBV12-4; j_gene: TRBJ2-7; CDR3nt: TGTGCCATAGGCGGGAGCTCCTCCTACGAGCAGTACTTC; CDR3aa: CAIGGSSSYEQYF
d_gene: TRBD2; abundance: NA; v_gene: TRBV28; j_gene: TRBJ2-7; CDR3nt: TGTGCCAGCAGCTACGCTAGCGGCCGGAACCTCGAGCAGTACTTC; CDR3aa: CASSYASGRNLEQYF
d_gene: TRBD1; abundance: NA; v_gene: TRBV6-6; j_gene: TRBJ1-1; CDR3nt: TGTGCCAGCAGTTCGGGACAGGGATACACTGAAGCTTTCTTT; CDR3aa: CASSSGQGYTEAFF
d_gene: TRBD1; abundance: NA; v_gene: TRBV5-8; j_gene: TRBJ1-6; CDR3nt: TGTGCCAGCAGCTTGGCCGGACAGGGATTCTCACCCCTCCACTTT; CDR3aa: CASSLAGQGFSPLHF
d_gene: NA; abundance: NA; v_gene: TRBV12-5; j_gene: TRBJ1-3; CDR3nt: TGTGCTAGTGGCCCGGGACATAGCTCTGGAAACACCATATATTTT; CDR3aa: CASGPGHSSGNTIYF
d_gene: TRBD1; abundance: NA; v_gene: TRBV6-5; j_gene: TRBJ2-7; CDR3nt: TGTGCCAGCATCGGGACAGGGGACAACTACGAGCAGTACTTC; CDR3aa: CASIGTGDNYEQYF
d_gene: NA; abundance: NA; v_gene: TRBV28; j_gene: TRBJ2-7; CDR3nt: TGTGCCAGCAGTTTAGAGGTGACAGGTTCCTACGAGCAGTACTTC; CDR3aa: CASSLEVTGSYEQYF
d_gene: TRBD1; abundance: NA; v_gene: TRBV5-6; j_gene: TRBJ2-1; CDR3nt: TGTGCCAGCAGCCAGCCGGGACAGGCGATCAACGAGCAGTTCTTC; CDR3aa: CASSQPGQAINEQFF
d_gene: TRBD1; abundance: NA; v_gene: TRBV5-1; j_gene: TRBJ1-4; CDR3nt: TGCGCCAGCAGCCCGGGACAGGGGGACGAAAAACTGTTTTTT; CDR3aa: CASSPGQGDEKLFF
d_gene: NA; abundance: NA; v_gene: TRBV12-3/TRBV12-4; j_gene: TRBJ1-3; CDR3nt: TGTGCCAGCAGCCCCGTTGGAAACACCATATATTTT; CDR3aa: CASSPVGNTIYF
d_gene: NA; abundance: NA; v_gene: TRBV7-8; j_gene: TRBJ2-1; CDR3nt: TGTGCCAGCAGCTTAGGTCCGGGGAACGTTTACAATGAGCAGTTCTTC; CDR3aa: CASSLGPGNVYNEQFF
d_gene: TRBD1; abundance: NA; v_gene: TRBV6-5; j_gene: TRBJ2-7; CDR3nt: TGTGCCGGACAACCGGGACAGTCCTACGAGCAGTACTTC; CDR3aa: CAGQPGQSYEQYF
d_gene: NA; abundance: NA; v_gene: TRBV15; j_gene: TRBJ1-4; CDR3nt: TGTGCCACCAGCAGAGATAAGGCAGGGGCTAGGGAAAAACTGTTTTTT; CDR3aa: CATSRDKAGAREKLFF
d_gene: NA; abundance: once; v_gene: TRBV28; j_gene: TRBJ1-1; CDR3nt: TGTGCCAGCACCCTGGGAGGGGGAGATATTGAAGCTTTCTTT; CDR3aa: CASTLGGGDIEAFF
d_gene: TRBD1; abundance: NA; v_gene: TRBV6-5; j_gene: TRBJ1-2; CDR3nt: TGTGCCAGCAGACCTCCGGGACAGGGAAACTATGGCTACACCTTC; CDR3aa: CASRPPGQGNYGYTF
d_gene: TRBD2; abundance: once; v_gene: TRBV19; j_gene: TRBJ2-1; CDR3nt: TGTGCCAGTAGTGTGGGACTAGCGGGGGGGGATGAGCAGTTCTTC; CDR3aa: CASSVGLAGGDEQFF
d_gene: NA; abundance: NA; v_gene: TRBV7-2; j_gene: TRBJ2-4; CDR3nt: TGTGCCAGCACCAGGGCAGCCAAAAACATTCAGTACTTC; CDR3aa: CASTRAAKNIQYF
d_gene: TRBD2; abundance: NA; v_gene: TRBV19; j_gene: TRBJ2-1; CDR3nt: TGTGCCAGTAGTGTCCGGACTAGTCGCAATGAGCAGTTCTTC; CDR3aa: CASSVRTSRNEQFF
d_gene: TRBD2; abundance: once; v_gene: TRBV4-1; j_gene: TRBJ2-7; CDR3nt: TGCGCCAGCAGCCAAGTTTCCCGACGGGAGGGGAACGAGCAGTACTTC; CDR3aa: CASSQVSRREGNEQYF
d_gene: NA; abundance: NA; v_gene: TRBV10-3; j_gene: TRBJ1-5; CDR3nt: TGTGCCATCAGTGAGTCGGACGGGAGACTTAGCAATCAGCCCCAGCATTTT; CDR3aa: CAISESDGRLSNQPQHF